The 26 T cell receptor beta chains reported below all come from one sample, sequenced in a study of cytotoxic CD8 clonotypes in ibrutinib-treated CLL. Sequencing used immunoSEQ multiplex PCR; TCRdb keeps in-frame clones, though not all of them. There are over 65,000 clones in the sample; 79% occur only once, and nearly 5% lies in the top ten. Sequenced material: PBMCs, taken after 12 months of ibrutinib treatment. These receptors were taken from a human donor with chronic lymphocytic leukemia.

This rearrangement joins TRBV2 to TRBJ2-7; TRBD2 matches 12 bases. Looked up from germline, CDR1 is SNHLY and CDR2 is FYNNEI. The CDR3 is 13 residues long. V lost 5 bases and J lost 7; bases outside the gene matches: 3. In nucleotides, the CDR3 is TGTGCCAGCAGTCGGGGACTAGCGGGTGAGCAGTACTTC. It encodes CASSRGLAGEQYF.

The chain couples TRBV5-1 to TRBJ1-4; the D is unclear. Per germline, CDR1 SGHRS and CDR2 YFSETQ. The length of the CDR3 is 15 residues. The V end was cut by 4 bases, the J end by 12 bases, with 22 bases between. CDR3 coding DNA: TGCGCCAGCAGCCGCGAGGGCGGCTCGCGGTATGAACTGTTTTTT. Translating it yields CASSREGGSRYELFF.

The sample holds a few counts of this clone. The CDR3 sequence is CSVAGQLDAYEQYF. The CDR3 DNA is TGCAGCGTTGCTGGACAGCTAGACGCCTACGAGCAGTACTTC. The chain employs TRBV29-1 and TRBJ2-7; tentative D call: TRBD1 (6 bases). The CDR3 contains 14 residues. V was shortened by 4 bases and J by 2 bases, with 15 bases between the two germline ends. Germline V lookup: CDR1 SQVTM, CDR2 ANQGSEA.

In regard to this clone: At one end, the junction sequence differs from germline, possibly due to a read error. V is TRBV28 and J is TRBJ2-4; 9 positions agree with TRBD1. The CDR3 contains 13 residues. Looked up from germline, CDR1 is MDHEN and CDR2 is SYDVKM. For the CDR3, the DNA is TGTGCCAGCAGTTTATACAGGGGGCTGGTGTTGGACTTC. This sequence encodes CASSLYRGLVLDF.

The V call is TRBV7-2, the J call TRBJ1-1, with D tentatively TRBD1 (6 bases). V lost 5 bases to trimming and J lost 7 bases, with 17 bases between them. In germline, CDR1 is SGHTA, CDR2 FQGNSA. This CDR3 is built from 14 residues. CDR3 loop: CASSPQAGQSEAFF. In DNA form, the CDR3 reads TGTGCCAGCAGCCCCCAAGCCGGACAGAGTGAAGCTTTCTTT. Full variable domain (outside the CDR3, taken from reference TRBV7-2 and TRBJ1-1): GAGVSQSPSNKVTEKGKDVELRCDPISGHTALYWYRQSLGQGLEFLIYFQGNSAPDKSGLPSDRFSAERTGGSVSTLTIQRTQQEDSAVYLCASSPQAGQSEAFFGQGTRLTVV.

This chain connects TRBV28 to TRBJ2-1; 10 positions match TRBD2. This CDR3 has 14 residues. Germline loops: CDR1 MDHEN, CDR2 SYDVKM. Unmatched junction bases numbered 7, after V lost 10 bases and J lost 4 bases. The CDR3 here is CATWTSGQYNEQFF. The CDR3 DNA follows: TGTGCCACCTGGACTAGCGGACAATACAATGAGCAGTTCTTC.

The chain recombines TRBV27 with TRBJ1-3; maybe TRBD1 (5 bases). Trimming pared 1 base from V and 2 bases from J, leaving 9 bases between. CDR1 MNHEY and CDR2 SMNVEV come from the germline V gene (reference sequence). The CDR3 totals 15 residues. CDR3 protein: CASSLWGGTGNTIYF. For the CDR3, the DNA is TGTGCCAGCAGTTTATGGGGGGGAACTGGAAACACCATATATTTT.

This clone appeared a few times. This chain links TRBV2 with TRBJ1-5; 7 bases match TRBD1. The CDR3 sequence is 13 residues long. Trimming at V came to 7 bases and at J to 6 bases, leaving 6 bases not matched to a gene. The germline gives CDR1 SNHLY, CDR2 FYNNEI. The CDR3 region has the DNA TGTGCCAGCACCACAGGGGTGGTTCAGCCCCAGCATTTT. Residues: CASTTGVVQPQHF.

The V and J genes are TRBV9 and TRBJ2-1, with 11 bases fitting TRBD2. The germline gives CDR1 SGDLS, CDR2 YYNGEE. CDR3 length: 15 residues. V lost 3 bases and J lost 9; bases outside the gene matches: 8. CDR3 nucleotides: TGTGCCAGCAGCGATATAGCGGGAGGGCCAGGTGAGCAGTTCTTC. Its translation is CASSDIAGGPGEQFF. Filled out from reference TRBV9 and TRBJ2-1, the complete variable domain reads DSGVTQTPKHLITATGQRVTLRCSPRSGDLSVYWYQQSLDQGLQFLIQYYNGEERAKGNILERFSAQQFPDLHSELNLSSLELGDSALYFCASSDIAGGPGEQFFGPGTRLTVL.

The rearrangement uses TRBV11-2 and TRBJ2-5; D unresolved. With 5 bases removed from V and 7 bases from J, the gap between germline ends came to 14 bases. Germline CDR1 is SGHAT and CDR2 is FQNNGV. This CDR3 region has 13 residues. The CDR3: CASSPPSGVTQYF. The CDR3 DNA reads as TGTGCCAGCAGCCCTCCGTCTGGGGTGACCCAGTACTTC.

The J gene is TRBJ2-5, the V gene TRBV5-1; D not certain. V was pared by 0 bases and J by 1 base, with 1 base between. The CDR3 is 12 residues long. Germline CDR1 SGHRS, CDR2 YFSETQ. The CDR3 coding sequence is TGCGCCAGCAGCTTGGCCCAAGAGACCCAGTACTTC. Protein: CASSLAQETQYF.

The V and J genes are TRBV5-1 and TRBJ2-1, with a possible D match to TRBD2 (5 bases). The CDR3 has 12 residues. Germline V lookup: CDR1 SGHRS, CDR2 YFSETQ. V lost 4 bases to trimming and J lost 9 bases, with 11 bases between them. This CDR3 reads CASSPTRAEQFF. The CDR3 DNA sequence: TGCGCCAGCAGCCCCACTAGGGCTGAGCAGTTCTTC.

The V and J genes are TRBV28 and TRBJ2-5, with TRBD1 as a possible D gene (5 bases). V gave up 7 bases and J gave up 2 bases, with 11 bases separating them. The CDR3 sequence is 13 residues long. CDR1 is MDHEN, CDR2 SYDVKM, per germline. CDR3 sequence reads: CASKRQPQETQYF. The CDR3, as DNA: TGTGCCAGCAAGCGACAGCCTCAAGAGACCCAGTACTTC.

The V and J genes are TRBV7-3 and TRBJ2-7; the D gene is possibly TRBD2 (6 bases). The CDR3 sequence is 12 residues long. The V and J ends lost 1 base and 6 bases respectively, with 7 bases between them. CDR1 and CDR2 from the germline V gene are SGHTA and FQGTGA. The CDR3 region has the DNA TGTGCCAGCAGCTTAAACGGGGGCGAGCAGTACTTC. It is translated as CASSLNGGEQYF.

This chain joins TRBV10-3 and TRBJ1-2; 9 bases match TRBD1. V was pared by 8 bases and J by 5 bases, with 9 bases of the junction left unmatched. Germline V gives CDR1 ENHRY, CDR2 SYGVKD. CDR3 length: 14 residues. Here the CDR3 reads CAIGGDREPYGYTF. The DNA for the CDR3 is TGTGCCATCGGGGGGGACAGGGAGCCTTATGGCTACACCTTC.

V is TRBV28 and J is TRBJ2-1; a weak D match, TRBD2 (5 bases). Per germline, CDR1 MDHEN and CDR2 SYDVKM. The CDR3 has 11 residues. V lost 10 bases, J lost 12 bases, and 16 bases lay in between. The CDR3 region is CATRPPGGQFF. The CDR3 DNA follows: TGTGCCACCCGCCCTCCCGGAGGGCAGTTCTTC.

J is TRBJ2-2 and V is TRBV20-1, with D perhaps TRBD2 (6 bases). Trimming took off 6 bases at V and 6 bases at J, with 8 bases between the two ends. This CDR3 has 11 residues. CDR1 is DFQATT, CDR2 SNEGSKA, per germline (reference sequence). In nucleotides, the CDR3 is TGCAGTGCGAGACTAGCCGGGGAGCTGTTTTTT. Its protein is CSARLAGELFF.

This clone showed up many times. The chain joins TRBV5-1 to TRBJ2-1, with 9 nucleotides matching TRBD2. This CDR3 spans 16 amino acids. Per germline, CDR1 SGHRS and CDR2 YFSETQ. J was trimmed by 5 bases and V by 0 bases; bases with no gene match: 6. The CDR3 loop reads CASSLGRLAGNNEQFF. DNA of the CDR3: TGCGCCAGCAGCTTGGGGCGGCTAGCGGGAAACAATGAGCAGTTCTTC.

This sequence joins TRBV6-5 and TRBJ1-4, with 11 bases matching TRBD1. The CDR3 contains 15 residues. V dropped 2 bases and J dropped 7; count of bases not matched to a gene: 3. Germline lookup yields CDR1 MNHEY and CDR2 SVGAGI. The CDR3 reads CASSYGQGAGEKLFF. CDR3 bases: TGTGCCAGCAGTTACGGACAGGGGGCGGGTGAAAAACTGTTTTTT.

This rearrangement joins TRBV28 to TRBJ2-2; tentative D call: TRBD1 (5 bases). The CDR3 extends over 13 amino acids. Germline V gives CDR1 MDHEN, CDR2 SYDVKM. V lost 8 bases, J lost 0 bases, and 7 bases lay in between. In DNA form, the CDR3 reads TGTGCCAGCCAGGGCCCGAACACCGGGGAGCTGTTTTTT. Translation: CASQGPNTGELFF.

The chain has TRBV2 and TRBJ2-3; 8 nucleotides match TRBD2. J was trimmed by 1 base and V by 5 bases; bases with no gene match: 5. The CDR3 runs to 15 residues. Per germline, CDR1 SNHLY and CDR2 FYNNEI. The CDR3 bases are TGTGCCAGCAGTATTGGGCGGGAGGGCACAGATACGCAGTATTTT. It is translated as CASSIGREGTDTQYF.

This clone has just one count. The J gene is TRBJ2-2, the V gene TRBV18; 14 bases agree with TRBD2. V gave up 0 bases and J gave up 4 bases; unmatched junction bases: 1. Germline V lookup: CDR1 KGHSH, CDR2 LQKENI. This CDR3 has 17 amino acids. CDR3 sequence (DNA): TGTGCCAGCTCACCACCGGGGACTAGCGGGGGCACCGGGGAGCTGTTTTTT. Translating gives CASSPPGTSGGTGELFF. The whole variable domain, filled in from reference TRBV18 and TRBJ2-2, reads NAGVMQNPRHLVRRRGQEARLRCSPMKGHSHVYWYRQLPEEGLKFMVYLQKENIIDESGMPKERFSAEFPKEGPSILRIQQVVRGDSAAYFCASSPPGTSGGTGELFFGEGSRLTVL.

The chain joins TRBV28 to TRBJ2-7; D could derive from TRBD1 or TRBD2 (5 bases each). CDR3 length equals 16 residues. The ends were cut back, 9 bases at V and 0 bases at J, with 21 bases in the middle. Germline CDR1 reads MDHEN; CDR2 reads SYDVKM. The CDR3 sequence is CASRFGTARSSYEQYF. DNA of the CDR3: TGTGCCAGTAGATTTGGGACGGCAAGGAGCTCCTACGAGCAGTACTTC.

V is TRBV5-4 and J is TRBJ2-1, with D possibly TRBD1 on 6 matching bases. Germline values: CDR1 SGHNT, CDR2 YYREEE (reference sequence). V was pared by 0 bases and J by 12 bases, with 10 bases between. The CDR3 has 12 amino acids. This chain's CDR3 is CASSLVDSGQFF. CDR3 coding DNA: TGTGCCAGCAGCTTGGTGGACAGTGGGCAGTTCTTC.

The rearrangement uses TRBV27 and TRBJ1-2; no reliable D call. Trimming removed 4 bases at V and 7 bases at J, with 13 bases between. Germline CDR1 reads MNHEY; CDR2 reads SMNVEV (reference sequence). This CDR3 comprises 13 residues. The CDR3 DNA reads as TGTGCCAGCAGTTATTCGGGGAGTGGTGGCTACACCTTC. Residues: CASSYSGSGGYTF.

V and J are TRBV6-5 and TRBJ2-3, with 8 bases that match TRBD2. The V gene end was trimmed by 7 bases and the J gene end by 6 bases; junction bases not matched to a gene: 6. Germline CDR1 is MNHEY and CDR2 is SVGAGI. This CDR3 comprises 13 residues. In nucleotides, the CDR3 is TGTGCCAGCAAAAAAGCGGGGGTGGATACGCAGTATTTT. Its translation: CASKKAGVDTQYF.